A single sample is the source of the 18 T cell receptor beta chains below, sequenced in a study of CD8+ T cells in alopecia areata. RNA, once extracted, was reverse transcribed into cDNA for use as the sequencing template. The table came from immunoSEQ multiplex PCR; TCRdb's copy has only in-frame clones and leaves some out. The table lists tens of thousands of clones, around 65% of them singletons. Treatment meaning: oral pan-JAK inhibitor, 5-10 mg twice daily. Sequences were derived from CD8+ T cells sorted from blood, sampled at week 24, from a patient treated with tofacitinib. The source is a human donor with alopecia areata.

This clone is a singleton in its sample. The V and J genes are TRBV9 and TRBJ1-5, with no clear D. V gave up 0 bases and J gave up 1 base, with 8 bases separating them. CDR1 is SGDLS and CDR2 is YYNGEE in the germline V gene. The CDR3 totals 15 residues. CDR3 loop: CASSVAGMSNQPQHF. Here the CDR3 DNA reads TGTGCCAGCAGCGTAGCTGGGATGAGCAATCAGCCCCAGCATTTT.

This chain joins TRBV28 and TRBJ1-5; D is unresolved. Germline V gives CDR1 MDHEN, CDR2 SYDVKM. Trimming removed 3 bases from V and 1 base from J, with 7 bases in between. The CDR3 length is 14 residues. The CDR3 loop is CASSFQTSNQPQHF. CDR3 in DNA: TGTGCCAGCAGTTTCCAGACAAGCAATCAGCCCCAGCATTTT. The whole variable domain, filled in from reference TRBV28 and TRBJ1-5, reads DVKVTQSSRYLVKRTGEKVFLECVQDMDHENMFWYRQDPGLGLRLIYFSYDVKMKEKGDIPEGYSVSREKKERFSLILESASTNQTSMYLCASSFQTSNQPQHFGDGTRLSIL.

This chain links TRBV4-1 with TRBJ2-5; TRBD1 might be the D (5 bases). The J call may be in error: the DNA end matches TRBJ2-7 better. The CDR3 contains 13 residues. The V gene's germline CDR1 is MGHRA and CDR2 YSYEKL. CDR3 coding DNA: TGCGCCAGCAGCCAAGATCAGGGCTACGAGCAGTACTTC. Amino acid sequence: CASSQDQGYEQYF.

The chain employs TRBV28 and TRBJ2-4, with D perhaps given as TRBD1 or TRBD2 (6 bases each). V was clipped by 6 bases and J by 3 bases, with 9 bases between them. Per germline, CDR1 MDHEN and CDR2 SYDVKM. This CDR3 has 13 residues. CDR3 DNA: TGTGCCAGCAGGGAGGGGGTCAAAAACATTCAGTACTTC. Translating gives CASREGVKNIQYF.

The chain is built from TRBV4-1 and TRBJ2-1; 13 bases are shared with TRBD2. Germline V gives CDR1 MGHRA, CDR2 YSYEKL. V lost 3 bases, J lost 10 bases, and 6 bases stayed unmatched. The CDR3 runs 15 residues. The DNA of the CDR3 is TGCGCCAGCAGCCATGGGACTAGCGGGAATCCGGAGCAGTTCTTC. This sequence encodes CASSHGTSGNPEQFF.

This sequence joins TRBV7-2 and TRBJ2-3; TRBD2 aligns across 13 bases. The CDR3 runs 16 residues. Germline CDR1 reads SGHTA; CDR2 reads FQGNSA. Trimming took 5 bases from V and 4 from J; bases not matched to a gene: 6. DNA of the CDR3: TGTGCCAGCAGCACTTGGACTAGCGGGAGCCCAGATACGCAGTATTTT. It translates to CASSTWTSGSPDTQYF.

The CDR3 loop is CASRRQGEPYGYTF. In DNA, the CDR3 is TGTGCCAGCCGTAGACAGGGCGAACCCTATGGCTACACCTTC. V usage is TRBV27 and J usage is TRBJ1-2; 7 positions agree with TRBD1. The length of the CDR3 is 14 residues. Germline lookup yields CDR1 MNHEY and CDR2 SMNVEV (reference sequence). J was trimmed by 4 bases and V by 8 bases; bases with no gene match: 10.

This sequence joins TRBV5-1 and TRBJ1-5; 9 bases fit TRBD1. The CDR3 has 16 residues. Germline values: CDR1 SGHRS, CDR2 YFSETQ. Trimming cost V 0 bases and J 6 bases; bases outside gene matches: 7. CDR3 nucleotides: TGCGCCAGCAGCTTGGGGGACAGGGAAGAGCGTCAGCCCCAGCATTTT. Protein product: CASSLGDREERQPQHF.

The rearrangement uses TRBV4-2 and TRBJ2-2; 9 positions agree with TRBD2. V shed 0 bases and J 5 bases; nucleotides not matched to a gene: 10. This CDR3 region has 18 residues. CDR1 and CDR2 (germline): LGHNA, YNFKEQ. Here the CDR3 reads CASSQDGLAGDATGELFF. DNA of the CDR3: TGTGCCAGCAGCCAAGATGGGTTAGCGGGGGACGCAACCGGGGAGCTGTTTTTT.

The chain is built from TRBV7-9 and TRBJ2-1, with 11 bases lining up with TRBD2. Germline V gene data show CDR1 as SEHNR and CDR2 as FQNEAQ (reference sequence). CDR3 length: 17 residues. The junction had 8 bases not matched to a gene; V was cut back by 5 bases and J by 2 bases. The CDR3 DNA reads as TGTGCCAGCAGCCGACGACTAGCGGGACAGACCTACAATGAGCAGTTCTTC. This encodes CASSRRLAGQTYNEQFF.

V usage is TRBV27 and J usage is TRBJ2-3, with no clear D. From germline, CDR1 is MNHEY and CDR2 SMNVEV (reference sequence). Trimming took off 2 bases at V and 0 bases at J, with 6 bases between the two ends. This CDR3 contains 14 residues. The CDR3 DNA reads TGTGCCAGCAGTTTAGGATTTAGCACAGATACGCAGTATTTT. Protein: CASSLGFSTDTQYF.

The chain combines TRBV7-9 with TRBJ2-1; D is unresolved. Trimming cost V 7 bases and J 4 bases, with 8 bases left between them. Germline lookup yields CDR1 SEHNR and CDR2 FQNEAQ (reference sequence). The CDR3 has 12 amino acids. Written as DNA, the CDR3 is TGTGCCAGCAACAGTGAATACAATGAGCAGTTCTTC. It codes for CASNSEYNEQFF.

The genes are TRBV30 and TRBJ2-7, with D tentatively TRBD1 (5 bases). With 0 bases removed from V and 5 bases from J, the gap between germline ends came to 8 bases. Germline V gene lookup returns CDR1 GTSNPN and CDR2 SVGIG (reference sequence). This CDR3 has 12 amino acids. In nucleotides, the CDR3 is TGTGCCTGGAGTGTACAGGCCCACGAGCAGTACTTC. Encoded protein: CAWSVQAHEQYF.

The sample holds one count of this clone. The chain couples TRBV5-7 to TRBJ2-1; weak D call: TRBD2 (5 bases). TRBV5-7 is classed as an ORF, of uncertain function. There are 17 residues in the CDR3. V lost 3 bases to trimming and J lost 6 bases, with 22 bases between them. CDR3 sequence reads: CASSSFGIRPSGNEQFF. In DNA form, the CDR3 reads TGTGCCAGCAGCTCATTCGGGATCCGACCCTCCGGCAATGAGCAGTTCTTC.

The rearrangement joins TRBV30 to TRBJ2-1; D unclear. V lost 4 bases, J lost 3 bases, and 7 bases lay in between. Per the germline V gene, CDR1 is GTSNPN and CDR2 is SVGIG (reference sequence). This CDR3 is built from 12 residues. The CDR3 DNA sequence: TGTGCCTGGACGGACGGCTACAATGAGCAGTTCTTC. Its protein product is CAWTDGYNEQFF.

This clone was recorded only once. The chain recombines TRBV5-6 with TRBJ1-2, with 10 bases fitting TRBD1. Germline values: CDR1 SGHDT, CDR2 YYEEEE. This CDR3 comprises 12 residues. CDR3 sequence reads: CPDRGPFYGYTF. The DNA of the CDR3 is TGTCCCGACAGGGGGCCCTTCTATGGCTACACCTTC.

The chain uses TRBV23-1 and TRBJ1-2, with D possibly being TRBD1 (6 bases). TRBV23-1 is identified as an open reading frame with a role that is uncertain. Trimming pared 4 bases from V and 3 bases from J, leaving 15 bases between. This CDR3 has 15 residues. The CDR3 is CASSPRGGADYGYTF. CDR3 coding DNA: TGCGCCAGCAGTCCGAGGGGGGGCGCCGACTATGGCTACACCTTC.

This clone was found a few times. The V gene is TRBV5-1, the J gene TRBJ2-3; D possibly uses TRBD1 or TRBD2 (5 bases each). V was shortened by 5 bases and J by 2 bases, with 15 bases between the two germline ends. Germline V CDR1 and CDR2: SGHRS, YFSETQ. This CDR3 is 15 amino acids long. CDR3 in DNA: TGCGCCAGCAGGGCTCCGGGACCAAACACAGATACGCAGTATTTT. Its translation is CASRAPGPNTDTQYF.